These 21 T cell receptor beta chains share one sample of origin, sequenced in a study of blood T cell repertoires in COVID-19. This table comes from immunoSEQ multiplex PCR, and its TCRdb copy is limited to in-frame clones, with some not included. The repertoire holds roughly 170,000 clones, almost 80% seen once, with approximately 15% in the top ten. The sample consisted of PBMCs or T cells enriched from blood (not recorded which). These receptors were obtained from a woman aged 45-65 years who had recovered from COVID-19.

J is TRBJ2-5 and V is TRBV7-2, with 9 bases that match TRBD2. The germline gives CDR1 SGHTA, CDR2 FQGNSA. The J segment lost 1 base and the V segment lost 4 bases, leaving 4 bases of the junction unmatched. The CDR3 totals 15 residues. Here the CDR3 DNA reads TGTGCCAGCAGCTCTCCACTAGCGGGCCAAGAGACCCAGTACTTC. Protein sequence: CASSSPLAGQETQYF. Supplemented by reference TRBV7-2 and TRBJ2-5, the full variable domain reads GAGVSQSPSNKVTEKGKDVELRCDPISGHTALYWYRQSLGQGLEFLIYFQGNSAPDKSGLPSDRFSAERTGGSVSTLTIQRTQQEDSAVYLCASSSPLAGQETQYFGPGTRLLVL.

The chain links TRBV19 to TRBJ2-1, with TRBD2 identical over 9 bases. Germline lookup yields CDR1 LNHDA and CDR2 SQIVND (reference sequence). The CDR3 has 16 amino acids. With V trimmed by 3 bases and J by 7 bases, 10 bases remained unmatched. For the CDR3, the DNA is TGTGCCAGTAGTATGGGCTCGAGCGGGGGGCGGAATGAGCAGTTCTTC. Translated, it gives CASSMGSSGGRNEQFF.

V usage is TRBV3-1 (or the pseudogene TRBV3-2) and J usage is TRBJ2-2; D gene uncertain. The ends were cut back, 4 bases at V and 6 bases at J, with 6 bases in the middle. The germline CDR1 and CDR2 sequences are LGHDT and YNNKEL (reference sequence). This CDR3 spans 12 amino acids. This chain's CDR3 is CASSLVSGELFF. The CDR3 coding sequence is TGTGCCAGCAGCCTAGTTTCCGGGGAGCTGTTTTTT.

This rearrangement joins TRBV9 to TRBJ1-4; TRBD1 might be the D (5 bases). There are 15 residues in the CDR3. Germline-derived CDR1 and CDR2 are SGDLS and YYNGEE. V lost 0 bases, J lost 6 bases, and 12 bases lay in between. The CDR3 is CASSVATGGDEKLFF. The CDR3, as DNA: TGTGCCAGCAGCGTAGCCACAGGCGGGGATGAAAAACTGTTTTTT.

Only a few counts were recorded for this clone. V is TRBV6-2 or TRBV6-3 and J is TRBJ2-2; the match to TRBD1 covers 11 bases. Trimming at V came to 6 bases and at J to 6 bases, leaving 15 bases not matched to a gene. The CDR3 is 18 residues long. Germline V lookup: CDR1 MNHEY, CDR2 SVGEGT. The CDR3 DNA follows: TGTGCCAGCAGCACGGACAGGGGGCTTAGTAGTCGGGCCGGGGAGCTGTTTTTT. Protein product: CASSTDRGLSSRAGELFF.

The gene calls are TRBV5-1 and TRBJ2-1; TRBD2 agrees at 8 bases. The CDR3 loop spans 16 amino acids. Germline assignment: CDR1 SGHRS and CDR2 YFSETQ. Germline trimming cut 1 base from V and 7 bases from J; bases unmatched to any gene: 10. The CDR3 nucleotides are TGCGCCAGCAGCTTGACCCACAGCGGGAGATGGAATGAGCAGTTCTTC. Protein: CASSLTHSGRWNEQFF.

The chain has TRBV7-9 and TRBJ2-2; TRBD1 might be the D (6 bases). This CDR3 has 15 amino acids. Germline loops: CDR1 SEHNR, CDR2 FQNEAQ (reference sequence). The V and J ends lost 5 bases and 4 bases respectively, with 14 bases between them. Here the CDR3 DNA reads TGTGCCAGCAGCACACAGGGTGCTGCCACCGGGGAGCTGTTTTTT. Protein sequence: CASSTQGAATGELFF.

The rearrangement links TRBV28 to TRBJ1-4; D remains unclear. The CDR3 covers 16 residues. V dropped 5 bases and J dropped 8 bases, with 21 bases sitting between them. CDR1 and CDR2 (germline): MDHEN, SYDVKM. The CDR3 DNA reads TGTGCCAGCAGTGGCCCGCATCACGGCGGGAACGAAAAACTGTTTTTT. It encodes CASSGPHHGGNEKLFF.

This chain connects TRBV18 to TRBJ1-4; no clear D. V was pared by 8 bases and J by 0 bases, with 7 bases between. The CDR3 consists of 13 residues. The germline V gene has CDR1 KGHSH and CDR2 LQKENI. Here the CDR3 reads CASVRATNEKLFF. The CDR3 DNA follows: TGTGCCAGCGTCCGTGCAACTAATGAAAAACTGTTTTTT.

This sequence joins TRBV7-3 and TRBJ2-3; D unclear. The CDR3 has 14 residues. V was clipped by 4 bases and J by 2 bases, with 10 bases between them. In germline, CDR1 is SGHTA, CDR2 FQGTGA. CDR3 amino acids: CASSSQDFTDTQYF. The CDR3, as DNA: TGTGCCAGCAGCTCCCAAGACTTCACAGATACGCAGTATTTT.

This chain uses TRBV4-2 with TRBJ2-2; D possibly corresponds to TRBD1 (5 bases). The CDR3 has 16 amino acids. Germline CDR1 reads LGHNA; CDR2 reads YNFKEQ. V was trimmed by 3 bases and J by 3 bases, leaving 14 bases between them. The CDR3 region is CASSQVPVTDTGELFF. The CDR3 DNA is TGTGCCAGCAGCCAGGTCCCTGTGACAGACACCGGGGAGCTGTTTTTT.

This clone came up once. This chain uses TRBV12-3 or TRBV12-4 with TRBJ1-1; a weak D match, TRBD1 (5 bases). The germline V and J ends were trimmed by 7 bases and 5 bases, with 11 bases remaining between them. This CDR3 is 12 amino acids long. The CDR3 here is CASTWGETEAFF. The CDR3 bases are TGTGCCAGCACCTGGGGGGAGACTGAAGCTTTCTTT.

This clone showed up just a few times. CDR3 sequence reads: CASRATGPNTEAFF. The CDR3, as DNA: TGTGCCAGCAGAGCGACAGGACCGAACACTGAAGCTTTCTTT. The J gene is TRBJ1-1, the V gene TRBV2; TRBD1 is a possible D gene (6 bases). V lost 6 bases and J 1 base, leaving 12 bases between the germline ends. The CDR3 runs 14 residues. The germline V gene encodes CDR1 SNHLY and CDR2 FYNNEI. Filled out from reference TRBV2 and TRBJ1-1, the complete variable domain reads EPEVTQTPSHQVTQMGQEVILRCVPISNHLYFYWYRQILGQKVEFLVSFYNNEISEKSEIFDDQFSVERPDGSNFTLKIRSTKLEDSAMYFCASRATGPNTEAFFGQGTRLTVV.

This chain connects TRBV7-7 to TRBJ2-1; 8 nucleotides align to TRBD2. V trimming: 5 bases; J trimming: 4 bases; junction bases outside the gene matches: 7. Germline CDR1 SSHAT, CDR2 FNYEAQ (reference sequence). This CDR3 has 15 amino acids. The chain's CDR3 is CASSPGGARYNEQFF. CDR3 nucleotides: TGTGCCAGCAGCCCGGGGGGGGCGCGGTACAATGAGCAGTTCTTC.

The table lists this clone with a few counts. The chain carries TRBV27 and TRBJ2-7; possibly TRBD1 for D (6 bases). Per germline, CDR1 MNHEY and CDR2 SMNVEV (reference sequence). This CDR3 has 14 amino acids. The V end was cut by 8 bases, the J end by 2 bases, with 16 bases between. The chain's CDR3 is CASPQGRITYEQYF. The CDR3 nucleotides read TGTGCCAGCCCACAGGGACGGATAACCTACGAGCAGTACTTC.

V gene TRBV9 combines with J gene TRBJ1-2, with TRBD1 as a possible D gene (5 bases). V was clipped by 0 bases and J by 2 bases, with 8 bases between them. The germline CDR1 and CDR2 sequences are SGDLS and YYNGEE. CDR3 length: 14 residues. CDR3 DNA: TGTGCCAGCAGCGTAGCGGGGGACAACTATGGCTACACCTTC. It encodes CASSVAGDNYGYTF. The whole variable domain, remainder taken from reference TRBV9 and TRBJ1-2, is DSGVTQTPKHLITATGQRVTLRCSPRSGDLSVYWYQQSLDQGLQFLIQYYNGEERAKGNILERFSAQQFPDLHSELNLSSLELGDSALYFCASSVAGDNYGYTFGSGTRLTVV.

The chain is built from TRBV29-1 and TRBJ1-6, with D possibly matching TRBD1 (6 bases). The CDR3 consists of 13 residues. The germline gives CDR1 SQVTM, CDR2 ANQGSEA. V lost 5 bases and J 7 bases, leaving 12 bases between the germline ends. CDR3 nucleotides: TGCAGCGTTAGTACAGGGCGGAATTCACCCCTCCACTTT. Amino acids: CSVSTGRNSPLHF. The full variable domain, in which reference TRBV29-1 and TRBJ1-6 provide the parts outside the CDR3, is SAVISQKPSRDICQRGTSLTIQCQVDSQVTMMFWYRQQPGQSLTLIATANQGSEATYESGFVIDKFPISRPNLTFSTLTVSNMSPEDSSIYLCSVSTGRNSPLHFGNGTRLTVT.

This clone has just a few counts. The CDR3 DNA reads TGTGCCAGCAGTTTAGCCAGGGGAACCCTCTACGAGCAGTACTTC. Protein: CASSLARGTLYEQYF. This chain uses TRBV27 with TRBJ2-7; D is perhaps TRBD1 (6 bases). The ends were cut back, 2 bases at V and 3 bases at J, with 14 bases in the middle. Looked up from germline, CDR1 is MNHEY and CDR2 is SMNVEV (reference sequence). This CDR3 has 15 residues.

The gene calls are TRBV28 and TRBJ1-4; 8 nucleotides match TRBD1. The CDR3 runs to 16 residues. Unmatched junction bases numbered 7, after V lost 6 bases and J lost 1 base. Germline V gives CDR1 MDHEN, CDR2 SYDVKM. In DNA form, the CDR3 reads TGTGCCAGCAGACCAGGGGGCGCAAAAACTAATGAAAAACTGTTTTTT. This encodes CASRPGGAKTNEKLFF.

The chain is built from TRBV5-5 and TRBJ2-2; TRBD2 might be the D (6 bases). Deletions cut 4 bases from V and 0 bases from J, with 7 bases between. The CDR3 runs to 14 residues. Germline CDR1 is SGHKS and CDR2 is YYEKEE (reference sequence). The CDR3 is CASSPGANTGELFF. CDR3 sequence (DNA): TGTGCCAGCAGCCCGGGGGCGAACACCGGGGAGCTGTTTTTT.

This rearrangement joins TRBV18 to TRBJ2-1; a possible D gene is TRBD2 (5 bases). The CDR3 is 13 amino acids. Germline V gives CDR1 KGHSH, CDR2 LQKENI. V was cut by 5 bases and J by 5 bases, with 10 bases left in between. The DNA for the CDR3 is TGTGCCAGCTCAAAACCCGGGGACAATGAGCAGTTCTTC. This gives the protein CASSKPGDNEQFF.